These T cell receptor beta chains were read from a single sample in a study of somatic mutations in cytotoxic T cells in rheumatoid arthritis. Generated by immunoSEQ multiplex PCR, the TCRdb table keeps only in-frame clones and is missing some. The repertoire has approximately 20,000 clones, roughly four fifths of them found once; the top ten carry about 10%. The sequencing input was CD8+ T cells sorted from blood. The receptors were gathered from a woman between 50 and 59 years old in good health. The CDR3 runs from the conserved cysteine through the conserved F or W. A D gene is named only where the DNA matches it firmly. Size is stated for part of the rows, as once, few or many counts, or as a class when the clone is expanded.

CDR3: CASSLQSGRTDTQYF
DNA: TGCGCCAGCAGCCTACAAAGTGGGCGCACAGATACGCAGTATTTT
size: -
length: 15
V: TRBV4-1
D: -
J: TRBJ2-3

CDR3: CASSHQGPGYEQYF
DNA: TGTGCCAGCAGTCACCAGGGGCCAGGCTACGAGCAGTACTTC
size: few
length: 14
V: TRBV6-1
D: -
J: TRBJ2-7

CDR3: CASSLYRGGNQPQHF
DNA: TGTGCCAGCAGTTTATACAGGGGTGGGAATCAGCCCCAGCATTTT
size: -
length: 15
V: TRBV27
D: TRBD1
J: TRBJ1-5

CDR3: CASSSDMTGVDEKLFF
DNA: TGTGCCAGCAGCTCTGATATGACAGGGGTGGATGAAAAACTGTTTTTT
size: -
length: 16
V: TRBV5-4
D: TRBD1
J: TRBJ1-4

CDR3: CASVAASGGTDTQYF
DNA: TGTGCCAGCGTGGCGGCTAGCGGGGGCACAGATACGCAGTATTTT
size: -
length: 15
V: TRBV13
D: TRBD2
J: TRBJ2-3

CDR3: CASSLGAEAFF
DNA: TGTGCCAGCAGTTTAGGTGCTGAAGCTTTCTTT
size: few
length: 11
V: TRBV28
D: -
J: TRBJ1-1

CDR3: CASSPTYNEQFF
DNA: TGTGCCAGCAGCCCGACCTACAATGAGCAGTTCTTC
size: -
length: 12
V: TRBV7-6
D: -
J: TRBJ2-1

CDR3: CASSYRTGGELFF
DNA: TGTGCCAGCAGCTACCGGACTGGCGGGGAACTGTTTTTT
size: -
length: 13
V: TRBV9
D: -
J: TRBJ2-2

CDR3: CASSLGAYEQYF
DNA: TGCGCCAGCAGCTTGGGAGCGTACGAGCAGTACTTC
size: few
length: 12
V: TRBV5-1
D: -
J: TRBJ2-7

CDR3: CASSQDRGLLQPQHF
DNA: TGCGCCAGCAGCCAAGACAGGGGGCTTCTTCAGCCCCAGCATTTT
size: -
length: 15
V: TRBV4-1
D: TRBD1
J: TRBJ1-5

CDR3: CASSPEGGTDTQYF
DNA: TGTGCCAGCAGTCCGGAGGGGGGCACAGATACGCAGTATTTT
size: -
length: 14
V: TRBV27
D: -
J: TRBJ2-3

CDR3: CASSLDSNTIYF
DNA: TGTGCCAGCAGTCTGGACAGTAACACCATATATTTT
size: few
length: 12
V: TRBV25-1
D: -
J: TRBJ1-3

CDR3: CASSFLSGQVKGEQFF
DNA: TGTGCCAGCAGTTTCCTATCGGGACAGGTCAAGGGTGAGCAGTTCTTC
size: -
length: 16
V: TRBV27
D: TRBD1
J: TRBJ2-1

CDR3: CATVRDGEAFF
DNA: TGCGCCACCGTGAGGGACGGTGAAGCTTTCTTT
size: few
length: 11
V: TRBV10-2
D: -
J: TRBJ1-1